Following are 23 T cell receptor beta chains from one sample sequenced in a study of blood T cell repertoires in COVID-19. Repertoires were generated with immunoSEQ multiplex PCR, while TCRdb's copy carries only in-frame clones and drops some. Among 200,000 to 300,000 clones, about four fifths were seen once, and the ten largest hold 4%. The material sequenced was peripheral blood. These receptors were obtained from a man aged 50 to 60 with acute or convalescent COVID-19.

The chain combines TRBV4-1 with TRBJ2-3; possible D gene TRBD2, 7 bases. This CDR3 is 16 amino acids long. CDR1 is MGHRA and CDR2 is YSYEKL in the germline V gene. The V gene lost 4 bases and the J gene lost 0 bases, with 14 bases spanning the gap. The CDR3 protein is CASSPWGGGSTDTQYF. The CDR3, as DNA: TGCGCCAGCAGCCCCTGGGGAGGGGGGAGCACAGATACGCAGTATTTT.

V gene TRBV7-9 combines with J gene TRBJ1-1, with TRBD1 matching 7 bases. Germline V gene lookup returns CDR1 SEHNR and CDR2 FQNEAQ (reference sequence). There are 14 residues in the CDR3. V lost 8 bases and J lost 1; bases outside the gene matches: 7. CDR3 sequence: CASALRGQNTEAFF. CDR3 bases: TGTGCCAGCGCTTTAAGGGGGCAGAACACTGAAGCTTTCTTT.

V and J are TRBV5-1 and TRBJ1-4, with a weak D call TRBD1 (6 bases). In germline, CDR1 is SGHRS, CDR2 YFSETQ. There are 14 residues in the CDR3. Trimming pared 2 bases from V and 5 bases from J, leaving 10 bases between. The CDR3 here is CASSFGQLNEKLFF. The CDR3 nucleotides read TGCGCCAGCAGCTTCGGACAGTTAAATGAAAAACTGTTTTTT.

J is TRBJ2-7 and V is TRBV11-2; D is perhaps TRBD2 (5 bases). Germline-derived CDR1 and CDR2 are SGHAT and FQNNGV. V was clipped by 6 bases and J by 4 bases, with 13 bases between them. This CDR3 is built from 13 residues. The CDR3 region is CASRPFGVYEQYF. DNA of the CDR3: TGTGCCAGCAGACCCTTCGGGGTTTACGAGCAGTACTTC.

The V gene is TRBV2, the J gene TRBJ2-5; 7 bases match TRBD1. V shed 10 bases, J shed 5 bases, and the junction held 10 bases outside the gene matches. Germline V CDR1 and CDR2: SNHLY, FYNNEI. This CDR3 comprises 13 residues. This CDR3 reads CANPRGPMETQYF. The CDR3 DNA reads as TGTGCCAACCCGAGGGGGCCTATGGAGACCCAGTACTTC.

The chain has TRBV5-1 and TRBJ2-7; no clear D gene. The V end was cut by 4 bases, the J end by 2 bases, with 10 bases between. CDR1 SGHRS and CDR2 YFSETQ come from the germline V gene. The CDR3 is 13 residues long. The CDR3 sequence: CASSLTPTYEQYF. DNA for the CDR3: TGCGCCAGCAGCCTTACACCGACCTACGAGCAGTACTTC.

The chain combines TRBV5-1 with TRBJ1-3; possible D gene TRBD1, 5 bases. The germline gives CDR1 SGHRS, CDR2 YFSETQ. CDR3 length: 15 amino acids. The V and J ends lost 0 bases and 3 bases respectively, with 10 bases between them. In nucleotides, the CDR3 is TGCGCCAGCAGCTTGGCCCCCGGGGGTGGAAACACCATATATTTT. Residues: CASSLAPGGGNTIYF.

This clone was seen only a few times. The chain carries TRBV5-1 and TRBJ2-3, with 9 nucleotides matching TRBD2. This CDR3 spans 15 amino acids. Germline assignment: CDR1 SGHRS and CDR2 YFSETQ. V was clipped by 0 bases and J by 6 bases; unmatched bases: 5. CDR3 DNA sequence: TGCGCCAGCAGCTTGGGCCTAGCGGGGCGGGATACGCAGTATTTT. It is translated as CASSLGLAGRDTQYF.

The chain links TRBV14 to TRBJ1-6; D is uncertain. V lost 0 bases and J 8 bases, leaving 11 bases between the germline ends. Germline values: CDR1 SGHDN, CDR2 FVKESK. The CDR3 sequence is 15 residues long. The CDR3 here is CASSQDYPVYSPLHF. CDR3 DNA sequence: TGTGCCAGCAGCCAAGACTACCCCGTATATTCACCCCTCCACTTT.

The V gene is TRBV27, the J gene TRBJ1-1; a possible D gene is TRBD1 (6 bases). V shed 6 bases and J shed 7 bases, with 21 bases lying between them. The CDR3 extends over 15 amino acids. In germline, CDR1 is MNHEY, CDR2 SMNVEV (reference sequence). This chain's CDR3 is CASSSPQGPRGEAFF. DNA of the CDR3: TGTGCCAGCAGCTCTCCACAGGGACCGAGGGGTGAAGCTTTCTTT.

CDR3 in DNA: TGTGCCAGCAGCTTTAATAGCGGCACAGATACGCAGTATTTT. Translation: CASSFNSGTDTQYF. This sequence joins TRBV7-8 and TRBJ2-3; tentative D call: TRBD2 (5 bases). Germline-derived CDR1 and CDR2 are SGHVS and FQNEAQ. V lost 3 bases to trimming and J lost 1 base, with 8 bases between them. The CDR3 contains 14 residues.

The CDR3 DNA reads TGTGCCAGTAGCCCAACAGGGAACCGCGATCAGCCCCAGCATTTT. Translating gives CASSPTGNRDQPQHF. The chain employs TRBV19 and TRBJ1-5, with D tentatively TRBD1 (6 bases). The CDR3 spans 15 residues. CDR1 is LNHDA and CDR2 is SQIVND in the germline V gene (reference sequence). Between the trimmed V and J ends, which lost 6 bases and 5 bases, there was a span of 17 bases.

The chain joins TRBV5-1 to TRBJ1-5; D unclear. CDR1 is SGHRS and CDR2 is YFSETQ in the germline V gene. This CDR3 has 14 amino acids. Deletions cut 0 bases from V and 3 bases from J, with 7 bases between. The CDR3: CASSLAGVNQPQHF. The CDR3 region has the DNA TGCGCCAGCAGCTTGGCCGGTGTCAATCAGCCCCAGCATTTT.

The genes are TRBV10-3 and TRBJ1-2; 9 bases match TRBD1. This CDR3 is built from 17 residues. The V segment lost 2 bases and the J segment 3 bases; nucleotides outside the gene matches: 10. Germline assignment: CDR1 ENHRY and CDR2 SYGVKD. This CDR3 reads CAISEMGDRDRDYGYTF. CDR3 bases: TGTGCCATCAGTGAGATGGGGGACCGGGACAGGGACTATGGCTACACCTTC.

CDR3 region: CASSQESRGPQHF. For the CDR3, the DNA is TGCGCCAGCAGCCAGGAATCCAGGGGTCCCCAGCATTTT. V is TRBV4-1 and J is TRBJ1-5; maybe TRBD1 (6 bases). The CDR3 totals 13 residues. Germline lookup yields CDR1 MGHRA and CDR2 YSYEKL. V was shortened by 3 bases and J by 10 bases, with 13 bases between the two germline ends.

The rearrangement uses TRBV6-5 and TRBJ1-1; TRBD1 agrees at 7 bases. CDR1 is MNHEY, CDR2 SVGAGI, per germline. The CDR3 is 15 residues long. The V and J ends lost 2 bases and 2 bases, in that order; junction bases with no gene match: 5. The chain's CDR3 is CASSYGYRGNTEAFF. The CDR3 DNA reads TGTGCCAGCAGTTACGGTTACAGGGGTAACACTGAAGCTTTCTTT.

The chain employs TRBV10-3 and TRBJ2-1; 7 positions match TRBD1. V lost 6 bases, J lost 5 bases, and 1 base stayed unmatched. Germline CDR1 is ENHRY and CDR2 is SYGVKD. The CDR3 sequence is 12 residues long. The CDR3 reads CAIRDRNNEQFF. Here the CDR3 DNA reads TGTGCCATCAGGGACAGGAACAATGAGCAGTTCTTC.

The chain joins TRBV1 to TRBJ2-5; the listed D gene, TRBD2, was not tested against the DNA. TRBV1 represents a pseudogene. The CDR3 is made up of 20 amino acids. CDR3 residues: CTSSQDPILAGGTPGETQYF. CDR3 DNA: TGCACCAGCAGCCAAGACCCCATCTTAGCGGGAGGAACGCCCGGGGAGACCCAGTACTTC.

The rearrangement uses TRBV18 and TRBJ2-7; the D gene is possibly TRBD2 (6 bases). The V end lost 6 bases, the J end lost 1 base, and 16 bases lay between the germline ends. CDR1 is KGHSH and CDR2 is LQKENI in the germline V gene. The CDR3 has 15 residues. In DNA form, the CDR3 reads TGTGCCAGCTCTCCCGGAGGGGCCCGTTCCTACGAGCAGTACTTC. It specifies CASSPGGARSYEQYF. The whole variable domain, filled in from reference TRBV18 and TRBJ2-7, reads NAGVMQNPRHLVRRRGQEARLRCSPMKGHSHVYWYRQLPEEGLKFMVYLQKENIIDESGMPKERFSAEFPKEGPSILRIQQVVRGDSAAYFCASSPGGARSYEQYFGPGTRLTVT.

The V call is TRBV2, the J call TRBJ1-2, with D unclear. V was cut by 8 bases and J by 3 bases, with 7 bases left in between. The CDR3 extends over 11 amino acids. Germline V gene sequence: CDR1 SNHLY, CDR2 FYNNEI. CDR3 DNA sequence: TGTGCCAGCGAGATATACTATGGCTACACCTTC. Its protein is CASEIYYGYTF.

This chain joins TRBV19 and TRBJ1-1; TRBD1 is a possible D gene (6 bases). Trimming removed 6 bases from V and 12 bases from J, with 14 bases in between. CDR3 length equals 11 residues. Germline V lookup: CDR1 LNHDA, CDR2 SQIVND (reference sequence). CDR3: CASSLTGLTFF. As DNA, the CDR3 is TGTGCCAGTAGCCTCACAGGGTTGACTTTCTTT.

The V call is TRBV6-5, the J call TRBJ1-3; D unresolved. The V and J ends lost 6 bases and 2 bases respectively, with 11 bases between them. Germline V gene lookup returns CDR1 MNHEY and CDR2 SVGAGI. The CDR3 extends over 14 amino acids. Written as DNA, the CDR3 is TGTGCCAGCAGAGATGACATGGCTGGAAACACCATATATTTT. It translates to CASRDDMAGNTIYF.

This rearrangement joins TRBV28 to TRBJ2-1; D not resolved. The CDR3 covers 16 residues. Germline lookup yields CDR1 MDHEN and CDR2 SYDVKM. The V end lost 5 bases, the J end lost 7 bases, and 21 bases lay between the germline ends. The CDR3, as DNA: TGTGCCAGCAGTCCCCCGGTTCGGTTCAGAGGTAATGAGCAGTTCTTC. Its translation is CASSPPVRFRGNEQFF.